The 16 T cell receptor beta chains given below trace back to one sample, sequenced in a study of T-cell memory formation after mild COVID-19 (dated by TCRdb to about 2021). Library method: 5' RACE. The instrument given in TCRdb is Illumina NovaSeq 6000. The raw public reads went through TCRdb reprocessing: fastp at Q25, MiXCR clone calling, in-frame beta chains kept. Every CDR3 protein is listed once, alongside the most common genes and DNA of its rows. Within this sample are under 200,000 distinct CDR3 sequences, with around a tenth of them counted one time only. Roughly 3.8% of the sample belongs to the ten largest clones. Sequences were obtained from PBMCs or a T cell subset sorted from them (not recorded which). These receptors all come from a young man who had mild COVID-19 (a few samples of this study predate the infection). The sample titles of this study are shuffled in the database, so cell type and time point are left out; the donor was told from shared clones.

This clonotype showed up just a few times. This rearrangement joins TRBV10-1 to TRBJ2-7; D is perhaps TRBD1 or TRBD2 (5 bases each). This CDR3 contains 15 residues. V lost 4 bases and J 5 bases, leaving 18 bases between the germline ends. The V gene's germline CDR1 is WNHNN and CDR2 SYGVQD (reference sequence). The CDR3 loop reads CASSAGPLVSHEQYF. The CDR3, as DNA: TGCGCCAGCAGTGCGGGACCCTTAGTAAGTCACGAGCAGTACTTC.

The chain has TRBV27 and TRBJ1-6; TRBD1 matches at 7 bases. This CDR3 comprises 21 residues. Germline-derived CDR1 and CDR2 are MNHEY and SMNVEV (reference sequence). With 3 bases clipped from V and 1 base from J, the junction kept 18 bases outside the gene matches. CDR3 sequence: CASSLSPPGQGDWSYNSPLHF. CDR3 nucleotides: TGTGCCAGCAGTTTGTCCCCCCCTGGCCAGGGGGATTGGTCCTATAATTCACCCCTCCACTTT.

This clonotype occurred a few times. V and J are TRBV6-5 and TRBJ1-2, with a tentative D call TRBD1 (5 bases). This CDR3 has 13 amino acids. Germline-derived CDR1 and CDR2 are MNHEY and SVGAGI. The V end lost 7 bases, the J end lost 6 bases, and 15 bases lay between the germline ends. For the CDR3, the DNA is TGTGCCAGCATTCCATCCAGGGCGCATGGCTACACCTTC. It encodes CASIPSRAHGYTF.

This clonotype has a count of ten or more. The rearrangement joins TRBV11-3 to TRBJ2-1; 8 nucleotides agree with TRBD1. The CDR3 runs 18 residues. Trimming took 0 bases from V and 0 from J; bases not matched to a gene: 7. The germline gives CDR1 SGHNT, CDR2 YENEEA. DNA of the CDR3: TGTGCCAGCAGCTTAGAACAGGGGGGCTCGAGCTCCTACAATGAGCAGTTCTTC. Translating it yields CASSLEQGGSSSYNEQFF. The full variable domain, rest sourced from reference TRBV11-3 and TRBJ2-1, is EAGVVQSPRYKIIEKKQPVAFWCNPISGHNTLYWYLQNLGQGPELLIRYENEEAVDDSQLPKDRFSAERLKGVDSTLKIQPAELGDSAVYLCASSLEQGGSSSYNEQFFGPGTRLTVL.

This clonotype was recorded a few times. The chain recombines TRBV5-1 with TRBJ2-5; the D gene is possibly TRBD2 (6 bases). This CDR3 spans 15 amino acids. The germline V gene encodes CDR1 SGHRS and CDR2 YFSETQ. Trimming took off 0 bases at V and 5 bases at J, with 14 bases between the two ends. CDR3 protein: CASSLEPGDTETQYF. The CDR3 DNA follows: TGCGCCAGCAGCTTGGAACCGGGAGATACGGAGACCCAGTACTTC.

The chain couples TRBV10-3 to TRBJ2-5; TRBD1 is a possible D gene (6 bases). V was pared by 10 bases and J by 2 bases, with 17 bases between. The germline V gene encodes CDR1 ENHRY and CDR2 SYGVKD. The CDR3 totals 14 residues. As DNA, the CDR3 is TGTGCCAGCCGATATCGGGACACGCAAGAGACCCAGTACTTC. Its translation is CASRYRDTQETQYF.

This clonotype appeared a few times. V gene TRBV11-2 combines with J gene TRBJ1-4; no clear D. V was clipped by 5 bases and J by 8 bases, with 12 bases between them. Germline CDR1 and CDR2: SGHAT and FQNNGV. This CDR3 has 13 residues. The DNA of the CDR3 is TGTGCCAGCAGCCGAAGACTGTTAGAAAAACTGTTTTTT. Amino acids: CASSRRLLEKLFF.

The V and J genes are TRBV3-1 and TRBJ1-6; D gene ambiguous. The CDR3 has 14 amino acids. V dropped 3 bases and J dropped 10 bases, with 13 bases sitting between them. Per the germline V gene, CDR1 is LGHDT and CDR2 is YNNKEL (reference sequence). Here the CDR3 reads CASSHAGGLSPLHF. CDR3 nucleotide sequence: TGTGCCAGCAGCCATGCAGGAGGTCTCTCACCCCTCCACTTT. Based on the CDR3 plus reference TRBV3-1 and TRBJ1-6, the full variable domain is DTAVSQTPKYLVTQMGNDKSIKCEQNLGHDTMYWYKQDSKKFLKIMFSYNNKELIINETVPNRFSPKSPDKAHLNLHINSLELGDSAVYFCASSHAGGLSPLHFGNGTRLTVT.

This clonotype was observed at least ten times. The genes are TRBV7-9 and TRBJ1-4; D might be TRBD1 (5 bases). Germline CDR1 and CDR2: SEHNR and FQNEAQ (reference sequence). The CDR3 covers 14 residues. The V end lost 5 bases, the J end lost 5 bases, and 12 bases lay between the germline ends. In DNA, the CDR3 is TGTGCCAGCAGCGTATGGGACCTAAATGAAAAACTGTTTTTT. Its protein product is CASSVWDLNEKLFF.

This clonotype was seen a handful of times. This CDR3 reads CASSRRTGGHQETQYF. The DNA of the CDR3 is TGTGCCAGCAGCCGCCGAACAGGGGGCCATCAAGAGACCCAGTACTTC. The chain employs TRBV11-3 and TRBJ2-5, with TRBD1 matching 9 bases. This CDR3 region has 16 residues. The germline gives CDR1 SGHNT, CDR2 YENEEA. The junction had 9 bases not matched to a gene; V was cut back by 5 bases and J by 2 bases.

The rearrangement joins TRBV9 to TRBJ1-4; 7 bases line up with TRBD1. Germline V gene data show CDR1 as SGDLS and CDR2 as YYNGEE. The CDR3 spans 15 residues. The J segment lost 7 bases and the V segment lost 2 bases, leaving 8 bases of the junction unmatched. CDR3 in DNA: TGTGCCAGCAGCGTCAGGGGGGCTACCGGTGAAAAACTGTTTTTT. It codes for CASSVRGATGEKLFF.

J is TRBJ1-3 and V is TRBV6-5; no definite D call. Germline lookup yields CDR1 MNHEY and CDR2 SVGAGI. Trimming stripped 4 bases from V and 0 bases from J, with 10 bases between. The CDR3 runs to 15 residues. CDR3 sequence: CASSSGPRSGNTIYF. CDR3 nucleotides: TGTGCCAGCAGTTCCGGGCCCCGCTCTGGAAACACCATATATTTT.

This clonotype was detected only a few times. J is TRBJ2-3 and V is TRBV7-2, with 8 bases that match TRBD2. The CDR3 is 15 residues long. V shed 7 bases, J shed 2 bases, and the junction held 8 bases outside the gene matches. The germline gives CDR1 SGHTA, CDR2 FQGNSA. Written as DNA, the CDR3 is TGTGCCAGCAAGCATCGGGGGGGCAACACAGATACGCAGTATTTT. Translated, it gives CASKHRGGNTDTQYF. Full variable domain (remainder filled in from reference TRBV7-2 and TRBJ2-3): GAGVSQSPSNKVTEKGKDVELRCDPISGHTALYWYRQSLGQGLEFLIYFQGNSAPDKSGLPSDRFSAERTGGSVSTLTIQRTQQEDSAVYLCASKHRGGNTDTQYFGPGTRLTVL.

This chain uses TRBV6-5 with TRBJ2-3, with 8 bases fitting TRBD2. The CDR3 runs 16 residues. Trimming took 0 bases from V and 3 from J; bases not matched to a gene: 5. Per the germline V gene, CDR1 is MNHEY and CDR2 is SVGAGI. Here the CDR3 DNA reads TGTGCCAGCAGTTACTCGTCTACGGGGGGGACAGATACGCAGTATTTT. Amino acid sequence: CASSYSSTGGTDTQYF.

The chain couples TRBV11-3 to TRBJ2-1; weak D call: TRBD1 (6 bases). V lost 0 bases and J 8 bases, leaving 17 bases between the germline ends. The CDR3 is made up of 16 amino acids. Per germline, CDR1 SGHNT and CDR2 YENEEA. The CDR3 DNA sequence: TGTGCCAGCAGCTTAGACGGCAGGGGCGGAATGGATGAGCAGTTCTTC. Translating it yields CASSLDGRGGMDEQFF.

This clonotype has ten or more counts. The rearrangement links TRBV2 to TRBJ1-2, with D possibly TRBD1 on 5 matching bases. Germline V gene lookup returns CDR1 SNHLY and CDR2 FYNNEI. Trimming shortened V by 3 bases and J by 4 bases, and 6 bases separated the two germline ends. The CDR3 is made up of 12 amino acids. CDR3: CASSERGYGYTF. For the CDR3, the DNA is TGTGCCAGCAGTGAGAGGGGCTATGGCTACACCTTC.